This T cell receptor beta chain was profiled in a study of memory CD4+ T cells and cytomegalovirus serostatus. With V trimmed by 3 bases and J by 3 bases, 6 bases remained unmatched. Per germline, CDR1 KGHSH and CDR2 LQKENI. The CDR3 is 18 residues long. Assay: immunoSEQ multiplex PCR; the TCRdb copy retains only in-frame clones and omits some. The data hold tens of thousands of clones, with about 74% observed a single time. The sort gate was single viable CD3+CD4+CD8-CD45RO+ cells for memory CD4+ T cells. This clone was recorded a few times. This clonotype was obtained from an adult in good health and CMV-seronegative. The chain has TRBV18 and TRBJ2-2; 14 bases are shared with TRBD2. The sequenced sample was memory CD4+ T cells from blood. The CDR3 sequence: CASSPRLAGGPYTGELFF. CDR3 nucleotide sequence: TGTGCCAGCTCACCTAGACTAGCGGGAGGGCCATACACCGGGGAGCTGTTTTTT.